Listed here are 20 T cell receptor beta chains from one sample, sequenced in a study of Graves' ophthalmopathy and Graves' hyperthyroidism listed by TCRdb under 2018. Instrument used: Illumina HiSeq 2000. TCR beta CDR3 regions were amplified from RNA transcripts for repertoire sequencing. A first-round RT-PCR used HTBI primers with the Qiagen OneStep RT-PCR kit, followed by a second-round multiplex PCR, size selection and purification. TCRdb reran the public reads through fastp at Q25 and MiXCR, keeping productive beta chains. Here each entry gathers all rows of one CDR3 protein and keeps the most common genes and DNA. The sample contains about 220,000 distinct CDR3 sequences, around a fifth of them found a single time. The ten largest clones represent more than 35% of the sample. The material sequenced was peripheral blood. The receptors here all came from a woman in her forties or fifties with Graves' ophthalmopathy. Donor details come from another sample of the same person, matched by shared clones.

There are many counts of this clonotype. This rearrangement joins TRBV28 to TRBJ2-7; D not resolved. With 3 bases removed from V and 0 bases from J, the gap between germline ends came to 9 bases. The CDR3 is 14 residues long. Germline V gene lookup returns CDR1 MDHEN and CDR2 SYDVKM. CDR3 in DNA: TGTGCCAGCAGTTTCTTCACTTTCTCCTACGAGCAGTACTTC. Residues: CASSFFTFSYEQYF.

This clonotype was recorded many times. The rearrangement links TRBV11-2 to TRBJ2-5; 8 bases are shared with TRBD1. CDR1 and CDR2 from the germline V gene are SGHAT and FQNNGV. The CDR3 contains 15 residues. V shed 1 base, J shed 6 bases, and the junction held 7 bases outside the gene matches. The DNA for the CDR3 is TGTGCCAGCAGCTTAGCGTTCCAGGGGGCAAAGACCCAGTACTTC. Translating gives CASSLAFQGAKTQYF.

This clonotype was counted at least ten times. The V call is TRBV6-5, the J call TRBJ2-7, with D hard to call. The V end lost 7 bases, the J end lost 0 bases, and 10 bases lay between the germline ends. CDR1 and CDR2 from the germline V gene are MNHEY and SVGAGI. This CDR3 has 13 residues. For the CDR3, the DNA is TGTGCCAGCATGGTTGAATTCTCCTACGAGCAGTACTTC. Its translation: CASMVEFSYEQYF.

This clonotype was counted at least ten times. The chain has TRBV7-2 and TRBJ2-7; 8 bases line up with TRBD1. This CDR3 region has 14 residues. The germline gives CDR1 SGHTA, CDR2 FQGNSA. V shed 5 bases and J 6 bases; nucleotides not matched to a gene: 9. The CDR3 protein is CASSPSWTGLEQYF. CDR3 DNA: TGTGCCAGCAGCCCGAGCTGGACAGGGCTCGAGCAGTACTTC.

The chain recombines TRBV28 with TRBJ2-7, with 9 bases matching TRBD1. CDR1 MDHEN and CDR2 SYDVKM come from the germline V gene. The length of the CDR3 is 15 residues. The J segment lost 3 bases and the V segment lost 3 bases, leaving 6 bases of the junction unmatched. The CDR3 spells CASSFRQGGNYEQYF. The CDR3 coding sequence is TGTGCCAGCAGTTTCCGACAGGGGGGGAACTACGAGCAGTACTTC.

Many counts were recorded for this clonotype. This chain's CDR3 is CASSPWRGTEAFF. CDR3 sequence (DNA): TGTGCCAGTAGTCCCTGGAGGGGAACTGAAGCTTTCTTT. This chain joins TRBV19 and TRBJ1-1; D is possibly TRBD1 (5 bases). Per the germline V gene, CDR1 is LNHDA and CDR2 is SQIVND (reference sequence). The CDR3 has 13 amino acids. V was pared by 5 bases and J by 5 bases, with 12 bases between.

This clonotype has at least ten counts. J is TRBJ2-7 and V is TRBV20-1, with D perhaps matching TRBD1 (6 bases). The CDR3 has 14 amino acids. The V gene's germline CDR1 is DFQATT and CDR2 SNEGSKA (reference sequence). Between the trimmed V and J ends, which lost 6 bases and 5 bases, there was a span of 20 bases. The chain's CDR3 is CSAGTQGFTNEQYF. CDR3 nucleotide sequence: TGCAGTGCCGGAACACAGGGATTTACCAACGAGCAGTACTTC.

The chain couples TRBV12-3 or TRBV12-4 to TRBJ1-1, with TRBD1 as a possible D gene (5 bases). Between the trimmed V and J ends, which lost 3 bases and 1 base, there was a span of 12 bases. This CDR3 comprises 15 residues. The chain's CDR3 is CASSLGGSGNTEAFF. The CDR3 bases are TGTGCCAGCAGTTTGGGGGGGTCAGGGAACACTGAAGCTTTCTTT.

In this sample, this clonotype turned up many times. This chain joins TRBV6-2 or TRBV6-3 and TRBJ2-7; a weak D match, TRBD2 (6 bases). The germline V gene has CDR1 MNHEY and CDR2 SVGEGT. CDR3 size: 15 residues. Trimming removed 0 bases at V and 3 bases at J, with 12 bases between. The CDR3 nucleotides read TGTGCCAGCAGTTACTCCGGGAGTTCCGGCTACGAGCAGTACTTC. Translation: CASSYSGSSGYEQYF.

The chain combines TRBV6-1 with TRBJ1-5; maybe TRBD1 (6 bases). Trimming pared 2 bases from V and 6 bases from J, leaving 14 bases between. CDR1 is MNHNS and CDR2 is SASEGT in the germline V gene. The CDR3 length is 15 residues. In DNA form, the CDR3 reads TGTGCCAGCAGTGAATGGGGGGGCTCTAGTCAGCCCCAGCATTTT. It specifies CASSEWGGSSQPQHF.

This clonotype was detected ten times or more. The V and J genes are TRBV20-1 and TRBJ2-4; 8 nucleotides align to TRBD2. The CDR3 loop spans 20 amino acids. The germline V gene encodes CDR1 DFQATT and CDR2 SNEGSKA (reference sequence). Unmatched junction bases numbered 20, after V lost 2 bases and J lost 2 bases. This CDR3 reads CSARPGGGPRSAWTKNIQYF. As DNA, the CDR3 is TGCAGTGCTAGACCCGGGGGGGGGCCCAGGTCCGCGTGGACCAAAAACATTCAGTACTTC.

This chain links TRBV25-1 with TRBJ2-5; D is uncertain. The germline V gene has CDR1 MGHDK and CDR2 SYGVNS. The CDR3 sequence is 15 residues long. Trimming cost V 0 bases and J 4 bases, with 12 bases left between them. CDR3 in amino acids: CASSEYTGPGETQYF. CDR3 nucleotide sequence: TGTGCCAGCAGTGAATATACCGGGCCTGGAGAGACCCAGTACTTC.

In its sample, this clonotype was seen many times. The V and J genes are TRBV5-1 and TRBJ1-2; D is perhaps TRBD1 (5 bases). The V gene lost 1 base and the J gene lost 8 bases, with 9 bases spanning the gap. The CDR3 is made up of 12 amino acids. Per the germline V gene, CDR1 is SGHRS and CDR2 is YFSETQ. This CDR3 reads CASSLNGGGYTF. The CDR3 DNA follows: TGCGCCAGCAGCTTGAACGGGGGAGGCTACACCTTC.

This clonotype has ten or more counts. The chain recombines TRBV29-1 with TRBJ1-1; possible D gene TRBD1, 5 bases. This CDR3 has 14 residues. V lost 2 bases, J lost 5 bases, and 15 bases lay in between. The germline V gene has CDR1 SQVTM and CDR2 ANQGSEA. The CDR3, as DNA: TGCAGCGTTGAAATGGGGGGATTTCTTACTGAAGCTTTCTTT. Translation: CSVEMGGFLTEAFF. The full variable domain, rest sourced from reference TRBV29-1 and TRBJ1-1, is SAVISQKPSRDICQRGTSLTIQCQVDSQVTMMFWYRQQPGQSLTLIATANQGSEATYESGFVIDKFPISRPNLTFSTLTVSNMSPEDSSIYLCSVEMGGFLTEAFFGQGTRLTVV.

This clonotype showed up many times. The CDR3: CASRSGTSGIKQETQYF. CDR3 in DNA: TGTGCCAGCAGGTCCGGGACTAGCGGCATTAAACAAGAGACCCAGTACTTC. The chain links TRBV11-2 to TRBJ2-5; 11 bases are shared with TRBD2. CDR1 is SGHAT, CDR2 FQNNGV, per germline. Germline trimming cut 6 bases from V and 2 bases from J; bases unmatched to any gene: 11. This CDR3 has 17 residues.

This clonotype appeared many times. The chain carries TRBV12-3 or TRBV12-4 and TRBJ1-1, with D perhaps matching TRBD1 (5 bases). The CDR3 is 16 amino acids. V was pared by 5 bases and J by 12 bases, with 28 bases between. Written as DNA, the CDR3 is TGTGCCAGCAGTCCCCGTGGTGGAGGGATGAGCCCAGGGACTTTCTTT. Protein sequence: CASSPRGGGMSPGTFF.

This clonotype appeared many times. The chain recombines TRBV6-1 with TRBJ1-2; a possible D gene is TRBD1 (5 bases). V gave up 3 bases and J gave up 2 bases, with 13 bases separating them. CDR1 is MNHNS, CDR2 SASEGT, per germline. The CDR3 is 15 amino acids. CDR3 sequence reads: CASSEETGANYGYTF. The CDR3 DNA follows: TGTGCCAGCAGTGAGGAAACCGGGGCCAACTATGGCTACACCTTC.

This clonotype was recorded at least ten times. The chain has TRBV6-5 and TRBJ2-7; 11 bases align to TRBD2. The CDR3 runs to 13 residues. V was clipped by 8 bases and J by 4 bases; unmatched bases: 4. Germline CDR1 and CDR2: MNHEY and SVGAGI. In DNA, the CDR3 is TGTGCCAGCTTAGCGGGAGGGAAATACGAGCAGTACTTC. As protein: CASLAGGKYEQYF.

This clonotype has ten or more counts. V and J are TRBV27 and TRBJ1-1; 11 bases agree with TRBD1. V shed 6 bases, J shed 2 bases, and the junction held 2 bases outside the gene matches. The CDR3 length is 14 residues. Germline V gene data show CDR1 as MNHEY and CDR2 as SMNVEV (reference sequence). CDR3 nucleotide sequence: TGTGCCAGCAGGGACAGGGGGCCTAACACTGAAGCTTTCTTT. Translation: CASRDRGPNTEAFF.

This clonotype was recorded a few times. This chain joins TRBV27 and TRBJ2-7; D might be TRBD1 (5 bases). The CDR3 sequence is 13 residues long. The V gene lost 4 bases and the J gene lost 2 bases, with 9 bases spanning the gap. Germline V gene lookup returns CDR1 MNHEY and CDR2 SMNVEV (reference sequence). CDR3 region: CASSWGAAYEQYF. The DNA for the CDR3 is TGTGCCAGCAGTTGGGGCGCTGCCTACGAGCAGTACTTC.